This T cell receptor (beta chain) was observed in a study of beta chain features in type 1 diabetes. Study-wide background: Healthy donors and patients showed comparable age, gender and cell yields.

With regard to this clone: Antigen: not known.

The study, taken as a whole, reports: Sequencing of cDNA might inflate the share of cells that strongly express TCR.

Reverse transcription of all isolated RNA meant that expressed TCRB transcripts were sequenced. Repertoires were generated with immunoSEQ multiplex PCR, while TCRdb's copy carries only in-frame clones and drops some. The table includes roughly 400,000 clones, approximately 15% detected once. The TCR was taken from a man aged 25 to 45 in good health. Sequenced: naive CD4+ T cells from blood.

This CDR3 reads CASSPGQPYGYTF. The CDR3 DNA follows: TGTGCCAGCAGCCCCGGACAGCCCTATGGCTACACCTTC. This chain connects TRBV7-2 to TRBJ1-2, with TRBD1 as a possible D gene (6 bases). V gave up 5 bases and J gave up 4 bases, with 11 bases separating them. This CDR3 has 13 residues. Germline-derived CDR1 and CDR2 are SGHTA and FQGNSA.